These 6 T cell receptor beta chains originate from one sample sequenced in a study of CD8 T cells in ankylosing spondylitis. TCRdb fed the 5' RACE reads into MiXCR, producing one record per CDR3 protein. This sample has around 140,000 distinct CDR3 sequences; approximately 10% occur once, and the top ten carry 4.1%. Sequenced input: blood, either unsorted or a sorted T cell fraction (not recorded which). These receptors came from a female donor with ankylosing spondylitis or in good health (not recorded which).

This clonotype was recorded at least ten times. The rearrangement uses TRBV5-5 and TRBJ2-7; D is undetermined. V gave up 0 bases and J gave up 9 bases, with 10 bases separating them. Germline loops: CDR1 SGHKS, CDR2 YYEKEE (reference sequence). The CDR3 runs to 12 residues. The CDR3 sequence is CASSLDRFAQYF. The CDR3 DNA reads TGTGCCAGCAGCTTGGATCGGTTCGCGCAGTACTTC. The variable domain in full, with the rest retrieved from reference TRBV5-5 and TRBJ2-7, is DAGVTQSPTHLIKTRGQQVTLRCSPISGHKSVSWYQQVLGQGPQFIFQYYEKEERGRGNFPDRFSARQFPNYSSELNVNALLLGDSALYLCASSLDRFAQYFGPGTRLTVT.

The chain links TRBV3-1 to TRBJ2-6; D gene unclear. Germline CDR1 is LGHDT and CDR2 is YNNKEL (reference sequence). The CDR3 extends over 13 amino acids. Trimming shortened V by 1 base and J by 8 bases, and 6 bases separated the two germline ends. In DNA form, the CDR3 reads TGTGCCAGCAGCCAAGGGGATACCAACGTCCTGACTTTC. This gives the protein CASSQGDTNVLTF.

This clonotype has at least ten counts. The rearrangement joins TRBV20-1 to TRBJ1-5, with D perhaps matching TRBD1 (5 bases). The V gene lost 3 bases and the J gene lost 2 bases, with 14 bases spanning the gap. The CDR3 spans 15 residues. Germline assignment: CDR1 DFQATT and CDR2 SNEGSKA (reference sequence). CDR3 nucleotides: TGCAGTGCTAGCGAGGGGACCCCCGGCAATCAGCCCCAGCATTTT. It encodes CSASEGTPGNQPQHF.

The chain combines TRBV4-1 with TRBJ2-7; D remains ambiguous. Trimming shortened V by 0 bases and J by 3 bases, and 15 bases separated the two germline ends. The CDR3 contains 16 residues. The germline gives CDR1 MGHRA, CDR2 YSYEKL. The CDR3 DNA is TGCGCCAGCAGCCAAGATCCCCTAGTGCATAGCTACGAGCAGTACTTC. Translating gives CASSQDPLVHSYEQYF.

In this sample, this clonotype turned up many times. This rearrangement joins TRBV3-1 to TRBJ2-3; 8 bases agree with TRBD1. The CDR3 totals 14 residues. The V gene's germline CDR1 is LGHDT and CDR2 YNNKEL (reference sequence). V gave up 1 base and J gave up 7 bases; unmatched junction bases: 4. The CDR3 bases are TGTGCCAGCAGCCAAGTCCGGGACAGGAATACGCAGTATTTT. Amino acids: CASSQVRDRNTQYF.

This clonotype was seen repeatedly, ten times or more. The chain recombines TRBV10-3 with TRBJ2-5; 12 bases align to TRBD2. This CDR3 has 15 residues. CDR1 is ENHRY and CDR2 is SYGVKD in the germline V gene. V trimming: 5 bases; J trimming: 3 bases; junction bases outside the gene matches: 4. CDR3 sequence reads: CAISLTSGGEETQYF. The DNA of the CDR3 is TGTGCCATCAGTTTGACTAGCGGGGGAGAAGAGACCCAGTACTTC.